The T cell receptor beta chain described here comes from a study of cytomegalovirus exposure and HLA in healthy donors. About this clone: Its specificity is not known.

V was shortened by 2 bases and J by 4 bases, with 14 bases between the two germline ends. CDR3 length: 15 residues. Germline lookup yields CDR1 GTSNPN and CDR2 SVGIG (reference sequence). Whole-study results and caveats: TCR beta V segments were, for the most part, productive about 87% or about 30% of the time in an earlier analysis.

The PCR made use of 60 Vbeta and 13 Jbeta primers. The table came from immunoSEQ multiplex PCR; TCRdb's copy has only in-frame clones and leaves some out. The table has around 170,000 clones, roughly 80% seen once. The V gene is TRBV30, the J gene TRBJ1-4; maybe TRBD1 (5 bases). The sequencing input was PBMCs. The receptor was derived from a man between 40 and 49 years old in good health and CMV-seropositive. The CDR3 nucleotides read TGTGCCTGGAGTATCCGGACAAAATTTAATGAAAAACTGTTTTTT. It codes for CAWSIRTKFNEKLFF.